Reported below is one TCR beta chain. This clonotype was counted many times. Its antigen remains undetermined. Base qualities are not provided; no much larger clone lies one nucleotide away. The data were taken from a study of CD8 T cells in ankylosing spondylitis (dated by TCRdb to 2016 to 2017). In terms of the full investigation: T cell receptor beta repertoires were profiled in healthy donors and ankylosing spondylitis patients so that disease-linked TCR variants could be found. In total, the full study cohort was made up of some 100 healthy donors and more than 20 ankylosing spondylitis patients. Peripheral blood was sampled, and synovial fluid was additionally collected from ankylosing spondylitis patients. Overall study outcomes, separate from this receptor: The disease-linked clones had a CD8+ phenotype and were found at relatively low frequencies in peripheral blood. A TCR beta motif of eight highly homologous amino acid variants appeared characteristic of blood from ankylosing spondylitis patients. Significant enrichment of the disease-linked clones was reported in matched synovial fluid samples from ankylosing spondylitis patients. Some motif variants had previously been reported in the synovial fluid and blood of reactive arthritis patients, which suggests shared mechanisms of disease initiation.

The sequencing machine was an Illumina HiSeq 2500. Quantitative 5'-RACE with molecular barcodes was used to prepare TCR beta libraries. Per the original workflow: To identify disease-linked TCR variants, a new computational method was used, one built on a probabilistic model of VDJ rearrangement. The raw public data were reprocessed by TCRdb itself: fastp quality trimming at Q25, MiXCR clonotype calling, in-frame beta chains only. Rows matching on CDR3 protein sequence are summarized as one entry with the most common DNA and genes. The V and J calls were determined by TCRdb, not by the authors. This sample holds roughly 100,000 distinct CDR3 sequences; almost 8.5% were observed only once. Of the sample, 9.9% is held by the ten largest clones. The germline V and J ends show losses of 1 base and 4 bases respectively, and no gene match explains 8 bases of the junction. The CDR3 covers 16 residues, taking in both the cysteine and the phenylalanine. Of all the DNA, just the CDR3 is kept, 48 bases in frame from base 1. The germline V gene provides CDR1 SQVTM and CDR2 ANQGSEA.

The sequence was collected from a male donor with ankylosing spondylitis or in good health (not recorded which). The chain links TRBV29-1 with TRBJ2-3; 10 central bases correspond to TRBD2. Material for sequencing was blood, either unsorted or a sorted T cell fraction (not recorded which). The nucleotide sequence reads TGCAGCGTTGAAGGTCCCTCTAGCGGGAGATCAGATACGCAGTATTTT. Its coded protein is CSVEGPSSGRSDTQYF.